This T cell receptor beta chain was documented in a study of CD8 T cells in Susac syndrome. Germline CDR1 GTSNPN, CDR2 SVGIG (reference sequence). CDR3 length: 15 amino acids. The V and J ends lost 8 bases and 3 bases respectively, with 17 bases between them. RNA totalling roughly 0.45 to 1 ug underwent reverse transcription with random hexamers. By means of immunoSEQ multiplex PCR, TCR beta CDR3 spanning 54 Vbeta and 13 Jbeta underwent amplification. TCRdb processed the immunoSEQ multiplex PCR reads anew with MiXCR; each CDR3 protein has one entry. The sample holds around 230,000 distinct CDR3 sequences, roughly 96% seen once.

The receptor's source is a human donor with multiple sclerosis. Sample: CD4+ T cells from PBMCs. This chain connects TRBV30 to TRBJ2-6; D uncertain. CDR3 region: CALTVGGVGANVLTF. The CDR3 DNA follows: TGTGCCCTCACGGTAGGCGGCGTTGGGGCCAACGTCCTGACTTTC.